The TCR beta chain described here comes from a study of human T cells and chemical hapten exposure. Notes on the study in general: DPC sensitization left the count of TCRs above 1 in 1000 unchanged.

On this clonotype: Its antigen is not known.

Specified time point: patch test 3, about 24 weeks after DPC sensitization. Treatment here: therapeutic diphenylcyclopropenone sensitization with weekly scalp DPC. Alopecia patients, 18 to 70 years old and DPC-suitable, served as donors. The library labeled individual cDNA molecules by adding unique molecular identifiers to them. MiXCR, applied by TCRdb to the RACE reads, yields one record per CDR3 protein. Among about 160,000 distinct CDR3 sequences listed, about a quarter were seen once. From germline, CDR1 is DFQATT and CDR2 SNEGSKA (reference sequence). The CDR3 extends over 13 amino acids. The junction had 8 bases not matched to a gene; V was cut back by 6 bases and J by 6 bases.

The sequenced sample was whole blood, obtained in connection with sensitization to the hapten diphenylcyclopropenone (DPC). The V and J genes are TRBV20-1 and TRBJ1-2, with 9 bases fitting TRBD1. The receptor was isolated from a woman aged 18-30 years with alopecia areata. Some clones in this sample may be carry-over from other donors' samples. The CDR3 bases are TGCAGTGCGTGGACAGGGGTTGGGGATGGCTACACCTTC. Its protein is CSAWTGVGDGYTF.